The TCR beta chain described here comes from a study of radiotherapy plus CTLA-4 blockade in lung cancer. For the study at large: The study recorded objective responses in 18% of patients and disease control in around 33%.

About this clone itself: Its antigen is undetermined.

Per germline, CDR1 ENHRY and CDR2 SYGVKD. With V trimmed by 7 bases and J by 2 bases, 3 bases remained unmatched. The CDR3 is 14 residues long. The table came from immunoSEQ multiplex PCR; TCRdb's copy has only in-frame clones and leaves some out. The table lists fewer than 50,000 clones, approximately 86% of them singletons. Patients in the study, people with chemo-refractory metastatic non-small-cell lung cancer, received focal radiation plus ipilimumab CTLA-4 blockade. Study-wide findings and caveats: Reported findings show early blood T cell clone dynamics, with interferon-beta, best predicted response. Blood TCR clones of tumor origin expanded after radiotherapy plus ipilimumab.

The sample in question was peripheral blood, obtained from a patient treated with radiotherapy plus ipilimumab. The V gene is TRBV10-3, the J gene TRBJ2-2, with 8 bases that match TRBD1. This receptor was taken from a human donor with non-small cell lung cancer whose response to radiotherapy plus ipilimumab could not be evaluated. The CDR3, as DNA: TGTGCCATCAAGACAGGGGTTAACACCGGGGAGCTGTTTTTT. This translates into CAIKTGVNTGELFF.